Listed below are T cell receptor beta chains from one sample, sequenced in a study of metastatic and nonmetastatic thyroid tumors. With MiXCR, TCRdb reprocessed the PCR reads. Among approximately 40,000 clones listed, approximately 10% were seen once. Sequenced material: blood. Every receptor here comes from a female donor with papillary thyroid cancer or a benign thyroid nodule (not recorded which). Some clones in this sample may be carry-over from other donors' samples. Both conserved end residues are part of each CDR3. A D gene is named only where the DNA matches it firmly. For some rows the clone size is stated as once, few or many, or as a class when expanded; others skip it.

11,TRBV7-2,.,many,TRBJ2-1,CASSPSNEQFF,TGTGCCAGCAGCCCGAGCAATGAGCAGTTCTTC
15,TRBV6-4,.,few,TRBJ2-6,CAGSDSASGANVLTF,TGTGCCGGCAGTGACTCGGCATCTGGGGCCAACGTCCTGACTTTC
17,TRBV2,TRBD2,many,TRBJ2-5,CASSEDPPGLAIRTQYF,TGTGCCAGCAGTGAAGACCCCCCGGGACTAGCGATAAGGACCCAGTACTTC
15,TRBV5-1,.,.,TRBJ1-1,CASSRTIRANTEAFF,TGCGCCAGCAGCCGAACAATACGAGCAAACACTGAAGCTTTCTTT
16,TRBV11-2,TRBD2,many,TRBJ2-3,CASSPNLAATTDTQYF,TGTGCCAGCAGCCCAAACCTAGCGGCGACCACAGATACGCAGTATTTT
16,TRBV11-2,TRBD2,few,TRBJ2-3,CASSKGLAVSTDTQYF,TGTGCCAGCAGCAAGGGACTAGCAGTAAGCACAGATACGCAGTATTTT
15,TRBV12-3/TRBV12-4,TRBD2,many,TRBJ2-1,CASSFLRENYNEQFF,TGTGCCAGCAGTTTTTTGCGGGAGAATTACAATGAGCAGTTCTTC
13,TRBV18,.,.,TRBJ1-2,CASSQGPNLGYTF,TGTGCCAGCTCACAAGGTCCCAACCTTGGCTACACCTTC
15,TRBV7-8,TRBD1,many,TRBJ2-4,CASSLAGTGKNIQYF,TGTGCCAGCAGCTTAGCCGGGACAGGAAAAAACATTCAGTACTTC
18,TRBV3-1,TRBD2,many,TRBJ2-5,CASSQGVSPSGIGETQYF,TGTGCCAGCAGCCAAGGGGTCTCCCCTAGCGGGATTGGGGAGACCCAGTACTTC
14,TRBV7-2,TRBD1,many,TRBJ2-1,CASSVRTGGNEQFF,TGTGCCAGCAGCGTCCGGACAGGGGGCAATGAGCAGTTCTTC
11,TRBV6-4,.,many,TRBJ1-2,CASTNEGGYTF,TGTGCCAGCACCAACGAGGGTGGCTACACCTTC
13,TRBV5-1,.,.,TRBJ1-6,CASQGNYNSPLHF,TGCGCCAGCCAGGGGAATTATAATTCACCCCTCCACTTT
14,TRBV28,.,few,TRBJ2-1,CASSLEAELRLQFF,TGTGCCAGCAGTTTGGAGGCGGAACTGAGGTTGCAGTTCTTC
13,TRBV7-2,.,.,TRBJ1-5,CASSVRGNQPQHF,TGTGCCAGCAGCGTGAGGGGCAATCAGCCCCAGCATTTT
18,TRBV11-1,TRBD2,many,TRBJ2-3,CASSSVLGGRGLGDTQYF,TGTGCCAGCAGCTCAGTCCTTGGCGGGAGGGGTCTAGGGGATACGCAGTATTTT
12,TRBV20-1,.,many,TRBJ2-7,CSARDRVYEQYF,TGCAGTGCTAGGGACCGGGTCTACGAGCAGTACTTC
15,TRBV14,TRBD1,many,TRBJ2-2,CASSHTLQGAGELFF,TGTGCCAGCAGCCACACCTTACAGGGGGCCGGGGAGCTGTTTTTT
15,TRBV6-6,.,few,TRBJ2-1,CASSYSLSRDNEQFF,TGTGCCAGCAGTTACTCGCTCTCTCGAGACAATGAGCAGTTCTTC
15,TRBV4-1,TRBD1,many,TRBJ2-1,CASSHGQGRYNEQFF,TGCGCCAGCAGCCATGGACAGGGGCGATACAATGAGCAGTTCTTC
14,TRBV20-1,.,.,TRBJ1-2,CSAERGGPNYGYTF,TGCAGTGCCGAGAGGGGCGGACCCAACTATGGCTACACCTTC
13,TRBV5-5,.,many,TRBJ2-5,CASTQWPKETQYF,TGTGCCAGCACCCAGTGGCCCAAAGAGACCCAGTACTTC
14,TRBV2,.,.,TRBJ2-5,CASSAGLPGETQYF,TGTGCCAGCAGTGCCGGCCTTCCAGGGGAGACCCAGTACTTC
17,TRBV9,TRBD2,many,TRBJ2-1,CASSGLFGLGVGNEQFF,TGTGCCAGCAGCGGACTGTTCGGACTAGGGGTAGGCAATGAGCAGTTCTTC
14,TRBV5-1,TRBD2,.,TRBJ2-7,CASSKGLVGYEQYF,TGCGCCAGCAGCAAGGGACTAGTGGGGTACGAGCAGTACTTC
11,TRBV12-3/TRBV12-4,.,many,TRBJ2-1,CASSRSNEQFF,TGTGCCAGCAGTCGATCCAATGAGCAGTTCTTC
16,TRBV4-2,.,many,TRBJ2-3,CASSQEFLGTTDTQYF,TGTGCCAGCAGCCAAGAATTCCTCGGAACGACAGATACGCAGTATTTT
15,TRBV9,.,many,TRBJ1-3,CASSVGHDSGNTIYF,TGTGCCAGCAGCGTAGGACACGATTCTGGAAACACCATATATTTT
13,TRBV11-3,.,many,TRBJ1-5,CASSLVGDQPQHF,TGTGCCAGCAGCTTGGTTGGTGATCAGCCCCAGCATTTT
17,TRBV18,.,many,TRBJ2-7,CASSPRGSGRADYEQYF,TGTGCCAGCTCACCACGCGGCTCGGGCAGGGCGGACTACGAGCAGTACTTC
11,TRBV30,.,many,TRBJ2-1,CAWNSRHEQFF,TGTGCCTGGAACTCGAGGCATGAGCAGTTCTTC
16,TRBV9,TRBD2,many,TRBJ2-1,CASSVAGLAGVYEQFF,TGTGCCAGCAGCGTAGCGGGACTAGCGGGAGTATATGAGCAGTTCTTC
14,TRBV6-1,.,many,TRBJ2-7,CASSVLDRDYEQYF,TGTGCCAGCAGTGTCCTGGACAGAGACTACGAGCAGTACTTC
17,TRBV12-3/TRBV12-4,TRBD1,many,TRBJ2-7,CASSLGGGRTGGYEQYF,TGTGCCAGCAGTTTAGGGGGGGGGAGGACAGGGGGTTACGAGCAGTACTTC
16,TRBV6-1,.,few,TRBJ2-7,CASSDSSRVGTYEQYF,TGTGCCAGCAGCGATTCCTCCAGGGTAGGGACCTACGAGCAGTACTTC
18,TRBV7-2,TRBD2,many,TRBJ2-7,CASSSIRTSGGTSYEQYF,TGTGCCAGCAGCTCAATTCGGACTAGCGGGGGTACCTCCTACGAGCAGTACTTC
14,TRBV6-1,.,many,TRBJ2-5,CASSEGPGRETQYF,TGTGCCAGCAGTGAAGGGCCAGGTCGAGAGACCCAGTACTTC
12,TRBV29-1,.,many,TRBJ1-5,CSVSGADQPQHF,TGCAGCGTTTCAGGGGCTGATCAGCCCCAGCATTTT